The rows below give T cell receptor beta chains drawn from one sample of a study of a mutant IDH1 vaccine in newly diagnosed glioma. Assay used: immunoSEQ multiplex PCR; TCRdb lists only in-frame clones, some missing. The sample holds roughly 70,000 clones, approximately 86% seen once. Material: PBMCs, obtained from a glioma patient treated with radiotherapy, temozolomide or both. These receptors were obtained from a man aged 25-40 years with glioma. Each CDR3 is given with its conserved first and last residue. D genes are given only for firm matches. Not all rows give a size; the values are once, few, many and, for expanded clones, a class.

V gene: TRBV5-4
clone size: once
D gene: TRBD1
J gene: TRBJ1-2
CDR3 protein: CASSLWGGTGGGYTF
CDR3 DNA: TGTGCCAGCAGCTTGTGGGGTGGGACAGGGGGAGGCTACACCTTC

V gene: TRBV2
clone size: .
D gene: .
J gene: TRBJ1-2
CDR3 protein: CASSELGRGYTF
CDR3 DNA: TGTGCCAGCAGTGAATTAGGGAGGGGCTACACCTTC

V gene: TRBV5-1
clone size: .
D gene: .
J gene: TRBJ2-1
CDR3 protein: CASSLGRAHNNEQFF
CDR3 DNA: TGCGCCAGCAGCTTGGGCAGGGCCCATAACAATGAGCAGTTCTTC

V gene: TRBV10-2
clone size: .
D gene: TRBD1
J gene: TRBJ1-1
CDR3 protein: CATQQGAYTEAFF
CDR3 DNA: TGCGCCACCCAACAGGGGGCCTACACTGAAGCTTTCTTT

V gene: TRBV28
clone size: .
D gene: .
J gene: TRBJ2-7
CDR3 protein: CASSWSASYEQYF
CDR3 DNA: TGTGCCAGCAGTTGGTCGGCTAGCTACGAGCAGTACTTC

V gene: TRBV4-2
clone size: .
D gene: .
J gene: TRBJ2-6
CDR3 protein: CASRKGPTSGADVLTF
CDR3 DNA: TGTGCCAGCCGAAAAGGGCCGACTTCTGGGGCCGACGTCCTGACTTTC

V gene: TRBV4-2
clone size: .
D gene: .
J gene: TRBJ2-5
CDR3 protein: CASSQSNAQYF
CDR3 DNA: TGTGCCAGCAGCCAGAGTAACGCCCAGTACTTC

V gene: TRBV6-5
clone size: .
D gene: .
J gene: TRBJ1-2
CDR3 protein: CASSGGQKFYGYTF
CDR3 DNA: TGTGCCAGCAGTGGGGGCCAAAAATTCTATGGCTACACCTTC

V gene: TRBV29-1
clone size: .
D gene: .
J gene: TRBJ2-2
CDR3 protein: CSVAFTGELFF
CDR3 DNA: TGCAGCGTTGCCTTCACCGGGGAGCTGTTTTTT

V gene: TRBV11-1
clone size: .
D gene: .
J gene: TRBJ1-5
CDR3 protein: CASSPAGADQPQHF
CDR3 DNA: TGTGCCAGCAGCCCGGCAGGGGCGGATCAGCCCCAGCATTTT

V gene: TRBV19
clone size: .
D gene: .
J gene: TRBJ2-7
CDR3 protein: CASSISGDHDEQYF
CDR3 DNA: TGTGCCAGTAGTATCTCTGGGGATCACGACGAGCAGTACTTC

V gene: TRBV19
clone size: few
D gene: TRBD1
J gene: TRBJ1-1
CDR3 protein: CASRDRGNTEAFF
CDR3 DNA: TGTGCCAGTAGAGACAGGGGTAACACTGAAGCTTTCTTT

V gene: TRBV5-1
clone size: .
D gene: TRBD1
J gene: TRBJ1-2
CDR3 protein: CASSLGQGVYGYTF
CDR3 DNA: TGCGCCAGCAGCTTAGGACAGGGGGTCTATGGCTACACCTTC

V gene: TRBV27
clone size: .
D gene: .
J gene: TRBJ2-1
CDR3 protein: CASSLSGNEQFF
CDR3 DNA: TGTGCCAGCAGTTTAAGCGGGAATGAGCAGTTCTTC

V gene: TRBV6-5
clone size: .
D gene: .
J gene: TRBJ2-7
CDR3 protein: CASARTHSSYEQYF
CDR3 DNA: TGTGCCAGCGCCAGGACTCACAGCTCCTACGAGCAGTACTTC

V gene: TRBV9
clone size: .
D gene: TRBD2
J gene: TRBJ2-3
CDR3 protein: CASSVATSAGGSTDTQYF
CDR3 DNA: TGTGCCAGCAGCGTAGCTACTTCTGCGGGGGGGAGCACAGATACGCAGTATTTT

V gene: TRBV28
clone size: .
D gene: .
J gene: TRBJ1-5
CDR3 protein: CASSFGGVGNQPQHF
CDR3 DNA: TGTGCCAGCAGTTTCGGCGGGGTTGGCAATCAGCCCCAGCATTTT

V gene: TRBV7-2
clone size: once
D gene: .
J gene: TRBJ1-4
CDR3 protein: CASSSTGGNEKLFF
CDR3 DNA: TGTGCCAGCAGCTCGACCGGGGGGAATGAAAAACTGTTTTTT

V gene: TRBV5-8
clone size: .
D gene: TRBD1
J gene: TRBJ2-7
CDR3 protein: CASSFRAAGGLSYEQYF
CDR3 DNA: TGTGCCAGCAGCTTTCGAGCGGCAGGGGGATTATCCTACGAGCAGTACTTC

V gene: TRBV6-5
clone size: .
D gene: .
J gene: TRBJ2-7
CDR3 protein: CASSIQGLQQYF
CDR3 DNA: TGTGCCAGCAGTATCCAGGGTCTTCAGCAGTACTTC

V gene: TRBV11-1
clone size: .
D gene: TRBD1
J gene: TRBJ2-7
CDR3 protein: CASSLETGYYEQYF
CDR3 DNA: TGTGCCAGCAGCTTAGAGACAGGGTACTACGAGCAGTACTTC

V gene: TRBV7-9
clone size: .
D gene: .
J gene: TRBJ1-2
CDR3 protein: CASSLGDNYGYTF
CDR3 DNA: TGTGCCAGCAGCTTAGGCGATAACTATGGCTACACCTTC

V gene: TRBV7-9
clone size: .
D gene: TRBD1
J gene: TRBJ2-3
CDR3 protein: CASSPQGAGGRRDTQYF
CDR3 DNA: TGTGCCAGCAGCCCCCAAGGTGCAGGGGGTCGGAGAGATACGCAGTATTTT

V gene: TRBV11-2
clone size: .
D gene: .
J gene: TRBJ2-6
CDR3 protein: CASSLDPWGSSYSGANVLTF
CDR3 DNA: TGTGCCAGCAGCTTAGACCCGTGGGGGTCCAGTTACTCTGGGGCCAACGTCCTGACTTTC

V gene: TRBV5-4
clone size: .
D gene: TRBD1
J gene: TRBJ2-5
CDR3 protein: CASRAGTGEVQETQYF
CDR3 DNA: TGTGCCAGCAGAGCTGGGACAGGGGAAGTTCAAGAGACCCAGTACTTC

V gene: TRBV15
clone size: .
D gene: .
J gene: TRBJ1-1
CDR3 protein: CATSVGTPNTEAFF
CDR3 DNA: TGTGCCACCAGCGTCGGGACACCGAACACTGAAGCTTTCTTT

V gene: TRBV6-1
clone size: .
D gene: .
J gene: TRBJ2-1
CDR3 protein: CASSDDGVTYNEQFF
CDR3 DNA: TGTGCCAGCAGTGATGATGGGGTAACCTACAATGAGCAGTTCTTC

V gene: TRBV9
clone size: .
D gene: .
J gene: TRBJ2-7
CDR3 protein: CASSPFPYSTYEQYF
CDR3 DNA: TGTGCCAGCAGCCCGTTCCCTTATTCGACCTACGAGCAGTACTTC

V gene: TRBV11-2
clone size: .
D gene: .
J gene: TRBJ1-2
CDR3 protein: CASSSTPRRDNYGYTF
CDR3 DNA: TGTGCCAGCAGCTCCACCCCAAGACGAGATAACTATGGCTACACCTTC